This T cell receptor (beta chain) derives from a study of blood T cells in healthy people across ages. Germline V gene sequence: CDR1 SEHNR, CDR2 FQNEAQ (reference sequence). V was pared by 2 bases and J by 2 bases, with 10 bases between. This CDR3 is 14 amino acids long. Alongside a J-beta primer mix, a sample-barcoded 5' primer served in a second PCR lasting roughly 6 to 11 cycles. A template-switch adaptor with 12 random nucleotides tagged each cDNA molecule. Via MiXCR, TCRdb re-called the 5' RACE reads, giving one row per CDR3 protein. Seen here are around 940,000 distinct CDR3 sequences, just over 50% observed once, and the top ten hold over 20%. Researchers collected about 9.6 milliliters of peripheral blood from every single donor.

Material for sequencing was blood. The source is a woman aged 55-69 years in good health. The rearrangement uses TRBV7-9 and TRBJ2-7; D uncertain. The CDR3 protein is CASSLSVETYEQYF. CDR3 nucleotides: TGTGCCAGCAGCTTAAGCGTCGAGACCTACGAGCAGTACTTC.